This TCR beta chain emerged from a study of Ad26.COV2.S vaccination and SARS-CoV-2 variants (dated by TCRdb to about 2021). With regard to the full study: Donors in the vaccine arm were drawn from COV1001, a multicentre, randomized, double-blind, placebo-controlled phase I-IIa trial testing Ad26.COV2.S in healthy adults. Ad26.COV2.S was administered intramuscularly at 5 x 10^10 or 1 x 10^11 viral particles, either as a single shot or as two shots given 56 days apart. TCRbeta repertoire sequencing served as the tool for gauging how specific and how broad the SARS-CoV-2-reactive T cell receptors were following Ad26.COV2.S vaccination. A total of around 32 samples were included in the TCR-sequenced set, comprising about 20 Ad26.COV2.S vaccine recipients, 5 placebo recipients and 8 SARS-CoV-2 convalescent individuals. Participants in the trial were split at random into five groups of five each, receiving low-dose or high-dose Ad26.COV2.S once or twice, or else placebo on both occasions. Blinding of investigators to trial group allocation was maintained during experiments and outcome assessment. Findings and caveats that apply to the study as a whole: After vaccination, substantial breadth of spike-specific CD8+ and CD4+ T cell responses was reported. Comparing responses between vaccine doses or regimens was not something the study was powered to do. Comparable non-spike TCR breadth was observed between vaccine and placebo recipients, consistent with only spike being contained in the vaccine. Higher spike-specific TCR breadth was observed in Ad26.COV2.S recipients than in placebo recipients (P = 0.0014). According to the authors, total T cell responses may have been underestimated by the TCR breadth and depth analyses.

Its CDR3 holds 15 amino acids, cysteine through phenylalanine. Only the CDR3 region is kept as DNA, spanning 45 bases read in frame from base 1. For CDR1 and CDR2, the germline V gene lists KGHDR and SFDVKD. V is clipped by 4 bases and J by 0 bases, and the sequence between their germline boundaries is 11 bases long. The immunoSEQ Assay was used to sequence TCRbeta CDR3 regions. After extraction, genomic DNA underwent amplification by bias-controlled multiplex PCR, followed by high-throughput sequencing. The paper's processing steps were these. To quantify the absolute abundance of each unique TCRbeta CDR3 region, sequences were collapsed and filtered. T cell fraction was estimated by normalizing TCRbeta template counts to usable DNA, which was measured by amplifying reference genes present in all nucleated cells. Repertoire TCRs were annotated as SARS-CoV-2-specific when V gene, CDR3 amino acid sequence and J gene were exactly matched to a known reactive TCR set. The reference SARS-CoV-2 TCR set was derived from MIRA and filtered for enrichment in COVID-19-positive ImmuneCODE repertoires, a step that removed public or cross-reactive TCRs. Using the MIRA antigens, annotated TCRs were further analysed by specific ORF or by position within an ORF. Breadth was defined as annotated unique rearrangements over total unique productive rearrangements; depth was the summed frequency of those rearrangements. Two-sided Wilcoxon rank-sum tests were applied when comparing TCR breadth between groups. Here the immuneACCESS table is served through TCRdb, limited to in-frame sequences with V and J called. Missing clones are a known gap in these copies; in checked studies unresolved V genes cover under half, and the rest lacks a known reason. For V, J and clone size, that table is used; D and trimming come from the DNA. Here the sample has 300,000 to 350,000 clones; about 90% occur a single time. The leading ten clones occupy around 5% of the sample.

With regard to this clone: The target of this receptor is not known. No base quality information exists; no much larger clone differs at one position.

According to the study, the label for this sample's treatment or condition signals: 15 to 20 received Ad26.COV2.S at low or high dose, single or two shots; roughly five received placebo; per-sample allocation not given. Repertoires of vaccine and placebo recipients were sequenced from samples collected on day 63 after the first injection. Cohort 1b enrolled 25 or so adults aged 18-55 years at a single site in Boston, USA, between 29 July and 7 August 2020. Ad26.COV2.S consisted of a replication-incompetent adenovirus type 26 vector by which a prefusion-stabilized SARS-CoV-2 spike protein from the original Wuhan strain was expressed.

The origin of this receptor is a person between 18 and 60 years old who received the Ad26.COV2.S COVID-19 vaccine or a placebo. The chain is made from TRBV24-1 and TRBJ1-1; no D gene is confidently identified. The material was peripheral blood, obtained in a trial of Ad26.COV2.S vaccine versus placebo. For the CDR3, the sequence is CATSEPRHVNTEAFF. The bases read TGTGCCACCAGTGAACCCCGACACGTGAACACTGAAGCTTTCTTT.